This TCR beta chain comes out of a study of cytomegalovirus exposure and HLA in healthy donors. The PCR used 60 Vbeta and 13 Jbeta primers. Sequencing used immunoSEQ multiplex PCR; TCRdb keeps in-frame clones, though not all of them. The repertoire table contains about 84,000 clones. The CDR3 runs to 16 residues. The V gene's germline CDR1 is MNHEY and CDR2 SMNVEV (reference sequence). The J segment lost 2 bases and the V segment lost 0 bases, leaving 7 bases of the junction unmatched. This TCR was recovered from a man aged 50 to 59 in good health and CMV-seronegative. V and J are TRBV27 and TRBJ2-7; TRBD1 aligns across 7 bases. Material: PBMCs. CDR3 amino acids: CASSLSTGVGTYEQYF. The CDR3 DNA reads as TGTGCCAGCAGTTTATCAACAGGGGTGGGGACCTACGAGCAGTACTTC.